Here is one TCR beta chain with its context. What it binds is not known. This record comes from a study of post-analysis software for immune sequencing data. Points from the study as a whole: Strong co-clustering by F measure was evident for samples that had been prepared in the same batch.

cDNA libraries for TCR beta contained unique molecular identifiers. Some 500,000 cDNA molecules were recovered from an input of about 0.9 to 10 million T cells. Each CDR3 protein is one row after TCRdb ran MiXCR on the PCR reads. The sample contains roughly 730,000 distinct CDR3 sequences, 30% of which appear only once. The sample consisted of blood. This clonotype was sampled from a girl aged 5 to 17 with multiple sclerosis.

For the CDR3, the DNA is TGTGCCAGCAGTTTAGCGCCTCCCTTGGATGAGCAGTTCTTC. This sequence encodes CASSLAPPLDEQFF. J is TRBJ2-1 and V is TRBV27; D ambiguous. V was cut by 2 bases and J by 8 bases, with 13 bases left in between. Germline CDR1 reads MNHEY; CDR2 reads SMNVEV (reference sequence). The CDR3 is made up of 14 amino acids.